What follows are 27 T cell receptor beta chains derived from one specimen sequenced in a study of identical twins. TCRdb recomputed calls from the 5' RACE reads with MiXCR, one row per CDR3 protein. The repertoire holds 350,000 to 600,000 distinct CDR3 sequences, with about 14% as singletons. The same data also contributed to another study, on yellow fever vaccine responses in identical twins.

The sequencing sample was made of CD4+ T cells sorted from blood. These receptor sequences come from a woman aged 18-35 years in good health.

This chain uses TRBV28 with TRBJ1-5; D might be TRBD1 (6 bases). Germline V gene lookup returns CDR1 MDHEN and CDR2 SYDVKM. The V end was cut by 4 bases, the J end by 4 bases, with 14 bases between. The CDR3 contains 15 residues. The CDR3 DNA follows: TGTGCCAGCAGTTCCCCAGAGGGGGGAAATCAGCCCCAGCATTTT. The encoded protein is CASSSPEGGNQPQHF.

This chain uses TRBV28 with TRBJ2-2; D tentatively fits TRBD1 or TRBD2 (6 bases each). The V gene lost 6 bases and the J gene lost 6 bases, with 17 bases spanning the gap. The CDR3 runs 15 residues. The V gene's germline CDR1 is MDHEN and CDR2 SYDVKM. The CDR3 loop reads CASRTQIRGAGELFF. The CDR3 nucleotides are TGTGCCAGCAGGACCCAAATTAGGGGGGCCGGGGAGCTGTTTTTT.

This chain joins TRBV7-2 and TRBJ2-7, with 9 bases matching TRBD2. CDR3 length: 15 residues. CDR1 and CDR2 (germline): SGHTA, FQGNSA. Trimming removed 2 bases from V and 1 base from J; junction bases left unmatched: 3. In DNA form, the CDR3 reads TGTGCCAGCAGCTTAACTGCGGGGGGGTCCTACGAGCAGTACTTC. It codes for CASSLTAGGSYEQYF.

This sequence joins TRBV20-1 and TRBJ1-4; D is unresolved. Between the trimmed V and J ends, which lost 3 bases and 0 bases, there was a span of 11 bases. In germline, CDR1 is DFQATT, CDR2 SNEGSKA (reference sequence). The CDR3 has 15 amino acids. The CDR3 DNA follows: TGCAGTGCTAGTATGGCGGCGGCAACTAATGAAAAACTGTTTTTT. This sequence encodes CSASMAAATNEKLFF.

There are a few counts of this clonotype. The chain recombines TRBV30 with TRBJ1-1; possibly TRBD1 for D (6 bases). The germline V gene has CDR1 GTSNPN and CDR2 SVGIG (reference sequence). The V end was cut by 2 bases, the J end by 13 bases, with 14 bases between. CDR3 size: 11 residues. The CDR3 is CAWSSGAPVFF. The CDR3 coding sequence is TGTGCCTGGAGTTCGGGGGCGCCGGTTTTCTTT. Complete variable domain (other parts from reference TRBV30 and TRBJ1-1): SQTIHQWPATLVQPVGSPLSLECTVEGTSNPNLYWYRQAAGRGLQLLFYSVGIGQISSEVPQNLSASRPQDRQFILSSKKLLLSDSGFYLCAWSSGAPVFFGQGTRLTVV.

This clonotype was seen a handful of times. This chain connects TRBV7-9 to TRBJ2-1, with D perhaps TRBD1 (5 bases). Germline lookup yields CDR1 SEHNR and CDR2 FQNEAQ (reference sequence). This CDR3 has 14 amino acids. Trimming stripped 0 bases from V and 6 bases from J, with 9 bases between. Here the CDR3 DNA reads TGTGCCAGCAGCTTAGCGAGGACACTCAATGAGCAGTTCTTC. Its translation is CASSLARTLNEQFF.

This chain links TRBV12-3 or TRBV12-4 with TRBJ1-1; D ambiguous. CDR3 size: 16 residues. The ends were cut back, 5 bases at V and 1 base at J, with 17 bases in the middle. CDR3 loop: CASSPGLSVGNTEAFF. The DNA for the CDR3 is TGTGCCAGCAGTCCTGGACTCAGCGTGGGGAACACTGAAGCTTTCTTT.

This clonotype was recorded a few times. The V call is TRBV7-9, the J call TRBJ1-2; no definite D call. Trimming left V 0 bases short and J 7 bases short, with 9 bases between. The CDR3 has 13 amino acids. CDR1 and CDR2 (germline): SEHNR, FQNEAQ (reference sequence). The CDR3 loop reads CASSLAGNGGYTF. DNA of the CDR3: TGTGCCAGCAGCTTAGCGGGGAACGGTGGCTACACCTTC.

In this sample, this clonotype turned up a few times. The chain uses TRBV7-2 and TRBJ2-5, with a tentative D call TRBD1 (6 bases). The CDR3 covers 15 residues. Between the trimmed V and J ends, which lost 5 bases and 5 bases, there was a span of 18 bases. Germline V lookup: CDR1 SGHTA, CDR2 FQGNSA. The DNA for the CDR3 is TGTGCCAGCAGCATTCTTTCAGGGGCAGGGGAGACCCAGTACTTC. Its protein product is CASSILSGAGETQYF.

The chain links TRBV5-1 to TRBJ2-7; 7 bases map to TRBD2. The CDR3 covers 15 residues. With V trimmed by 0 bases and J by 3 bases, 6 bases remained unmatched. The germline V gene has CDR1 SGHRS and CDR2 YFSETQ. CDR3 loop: CASSLAAGTNYEQYF. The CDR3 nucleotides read TGCGCCAGCAGCTTGGCAGCGGGGACCAACTACGAGCAGTACTTC. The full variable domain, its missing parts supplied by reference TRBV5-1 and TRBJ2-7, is KAGVTQTPRYLIKTRGQQVTLSCSPISGHRSVSWYQQTPGQGLQFLFEYFSETQRNKGNFPGRFSGRQFSNSRSEMNVSTLELGDSALYLCASSLAAGTNYEQYFGPGTRLTVT.

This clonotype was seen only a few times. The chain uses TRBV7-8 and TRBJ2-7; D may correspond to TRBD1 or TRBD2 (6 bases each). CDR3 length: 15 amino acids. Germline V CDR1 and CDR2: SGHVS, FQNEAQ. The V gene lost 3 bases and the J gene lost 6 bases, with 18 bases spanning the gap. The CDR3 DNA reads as TGTGCCAGCAGCTTTATCGGGGGCCCTACGGGCGAGCAGTACTTC. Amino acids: CASSFIGGPTGEQYF.

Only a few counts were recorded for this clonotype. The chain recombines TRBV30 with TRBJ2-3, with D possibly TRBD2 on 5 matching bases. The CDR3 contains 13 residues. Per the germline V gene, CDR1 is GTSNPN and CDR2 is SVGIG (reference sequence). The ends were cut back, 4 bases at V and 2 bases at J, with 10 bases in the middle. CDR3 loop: CAWTSPNTDTQYF. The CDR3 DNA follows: TGTGCCTGGACTAGCCCGAACACAGATACGCAGTATTTT.

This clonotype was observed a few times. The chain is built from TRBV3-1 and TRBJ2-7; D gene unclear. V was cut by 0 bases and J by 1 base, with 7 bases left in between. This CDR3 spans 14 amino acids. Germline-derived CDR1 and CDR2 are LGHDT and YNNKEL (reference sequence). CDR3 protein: CASSQEGTSYEQYF. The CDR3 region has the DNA TGTGCCAGCAGCCAAGAAGGCACTTCCTACGAGCAGTACTTC.

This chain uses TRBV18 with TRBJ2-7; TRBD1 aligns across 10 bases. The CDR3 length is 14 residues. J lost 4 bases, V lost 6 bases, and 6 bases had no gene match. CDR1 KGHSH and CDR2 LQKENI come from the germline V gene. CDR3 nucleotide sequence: TGTGCCAGCTCTCCGACAGGGGGCATATACGAGCAGTACTTC. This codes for CASSPTGGIYEQYF.

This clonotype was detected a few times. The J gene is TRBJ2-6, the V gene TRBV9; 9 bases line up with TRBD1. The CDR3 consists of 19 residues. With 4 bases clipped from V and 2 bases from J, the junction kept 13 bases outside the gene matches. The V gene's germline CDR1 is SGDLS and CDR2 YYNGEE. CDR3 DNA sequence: TGTGCCAGCAGCCCTAAACAGGGGGCCAGAGTACCTGGGGCCAACGTCCTGACTTTC. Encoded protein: CASSPKQGARVPGANVLTF.

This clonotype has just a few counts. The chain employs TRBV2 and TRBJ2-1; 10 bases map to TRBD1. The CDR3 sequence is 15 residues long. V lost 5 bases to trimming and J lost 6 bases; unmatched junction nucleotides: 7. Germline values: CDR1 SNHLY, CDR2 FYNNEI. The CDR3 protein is CASSRIRTGGNEQFF. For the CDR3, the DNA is TGTGCCAGCAGTCGTATTCGGACAGGGGGCAATGAGCAGTTCTTC. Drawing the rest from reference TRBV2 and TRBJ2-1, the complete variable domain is EPEVTQTPSHQVTQMGQEVILRCVPISNHLYFYWYRQILGQKVEFLVSFYNNEISEKSEIFDDQFSVERPDGSNFTLKIRSTKLEDSAMYFCASSRIRTGGNEQFFGPGTRLTVL.

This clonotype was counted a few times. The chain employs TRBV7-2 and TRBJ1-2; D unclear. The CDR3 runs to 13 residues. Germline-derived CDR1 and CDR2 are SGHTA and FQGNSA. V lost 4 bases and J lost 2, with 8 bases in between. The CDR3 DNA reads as TGTGCCAGCAGCTCCGCCCTCAACTATGGCTACACCTTC. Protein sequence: CASSSALNYGYTF.

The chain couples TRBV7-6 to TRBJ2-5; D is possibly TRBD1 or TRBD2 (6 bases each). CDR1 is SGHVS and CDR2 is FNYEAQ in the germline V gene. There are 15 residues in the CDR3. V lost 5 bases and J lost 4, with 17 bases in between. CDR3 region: CASSRSRGGSETQYF. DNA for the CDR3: TGTGCCAGCAGCAGGAGCAGGGGAGGTTCAGAGACCCAGTACTTC.

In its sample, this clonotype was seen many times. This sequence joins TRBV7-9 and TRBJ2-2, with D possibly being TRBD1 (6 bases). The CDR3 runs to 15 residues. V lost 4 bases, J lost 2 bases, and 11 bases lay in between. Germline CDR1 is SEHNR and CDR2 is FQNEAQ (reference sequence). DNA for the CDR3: TGTGCCAGCAGCTACGGGACAAAAAACACCGGGGAGCTGTTTTTT. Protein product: CASSYGTKNTGELFF.

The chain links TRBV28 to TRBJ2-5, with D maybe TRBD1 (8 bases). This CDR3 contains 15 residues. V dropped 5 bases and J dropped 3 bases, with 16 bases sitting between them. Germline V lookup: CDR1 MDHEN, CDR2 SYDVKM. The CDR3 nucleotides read TGTGCCAGCAGTAGCATAACAGGGGGGGAAGAGACCCAGTACTTC. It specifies CASSSITGGEETQYF.

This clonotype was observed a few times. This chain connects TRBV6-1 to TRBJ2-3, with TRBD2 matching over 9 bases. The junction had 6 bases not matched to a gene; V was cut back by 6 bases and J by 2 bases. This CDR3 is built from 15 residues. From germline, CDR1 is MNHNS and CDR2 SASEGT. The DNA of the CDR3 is TGTGCCAGCAGCATGGGACTAGCCCCCACAGATACGCAGTATTTT. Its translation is CASSMGLAPTDTQYF.

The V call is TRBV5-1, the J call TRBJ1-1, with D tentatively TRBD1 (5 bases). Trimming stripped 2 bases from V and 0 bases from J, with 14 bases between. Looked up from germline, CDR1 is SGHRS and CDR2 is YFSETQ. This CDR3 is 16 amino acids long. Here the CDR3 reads CASSLTTAGMNTEAFF. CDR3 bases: TGCGCCAGCAGCTTAACAACAGCAGGGATGAACACTGAAGCTTTCTTT.

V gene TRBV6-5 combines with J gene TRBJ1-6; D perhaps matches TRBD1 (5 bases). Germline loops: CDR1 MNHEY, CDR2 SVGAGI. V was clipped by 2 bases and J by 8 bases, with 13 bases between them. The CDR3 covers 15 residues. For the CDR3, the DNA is TGTGCCAGCAGTTACGCGCAGGGAGGGGATTCACCCCTCCACTTT. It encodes CASSYAQGGDSPLHF.

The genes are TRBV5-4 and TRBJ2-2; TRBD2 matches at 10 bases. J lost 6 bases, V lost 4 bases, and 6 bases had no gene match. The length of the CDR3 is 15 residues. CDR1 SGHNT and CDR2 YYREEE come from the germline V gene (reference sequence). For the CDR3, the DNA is TGTGCCAGCAGCCAAGGGACTAGCGTTCCCGGGGAGCTGTTTTTT. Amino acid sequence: CASSQGTSVPGELFF.

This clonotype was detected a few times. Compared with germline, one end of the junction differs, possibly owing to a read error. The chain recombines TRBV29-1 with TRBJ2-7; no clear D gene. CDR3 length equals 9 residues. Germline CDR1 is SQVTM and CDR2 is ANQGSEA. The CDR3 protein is CSVEIADHF. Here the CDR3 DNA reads TGCAGCGTTGAGATTGCTGACCACTTC.

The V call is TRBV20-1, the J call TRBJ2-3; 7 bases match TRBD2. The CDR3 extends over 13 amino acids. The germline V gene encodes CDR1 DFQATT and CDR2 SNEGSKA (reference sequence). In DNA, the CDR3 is TGCATGGTGACTAGCTCGAGCACAGATACGCAGTATTTT. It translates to CMVTSSSTDTQYF.

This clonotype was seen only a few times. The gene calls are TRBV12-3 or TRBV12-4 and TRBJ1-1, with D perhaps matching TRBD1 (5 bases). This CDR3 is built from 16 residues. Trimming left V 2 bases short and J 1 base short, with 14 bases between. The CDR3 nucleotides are TGTGCCAGCAGTTTAAGCGGGGGGTTAGGGAACACTGAAGCTTTCTTT. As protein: CASSLSGGLGNTEAFF.